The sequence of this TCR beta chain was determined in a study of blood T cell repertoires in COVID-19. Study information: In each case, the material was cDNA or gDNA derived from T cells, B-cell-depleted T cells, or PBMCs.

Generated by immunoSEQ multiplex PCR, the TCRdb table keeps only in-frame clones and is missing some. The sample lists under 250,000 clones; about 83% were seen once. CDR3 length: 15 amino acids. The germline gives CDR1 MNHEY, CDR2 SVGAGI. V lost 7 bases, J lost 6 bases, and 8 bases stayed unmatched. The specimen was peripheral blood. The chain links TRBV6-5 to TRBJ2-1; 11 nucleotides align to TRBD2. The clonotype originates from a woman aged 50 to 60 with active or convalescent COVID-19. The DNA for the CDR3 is TGTGCCAGCAATAGACATACTAGCGGGGGCAATGAGCAGTTCTTC. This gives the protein CASNRHTSGGNEQFF.